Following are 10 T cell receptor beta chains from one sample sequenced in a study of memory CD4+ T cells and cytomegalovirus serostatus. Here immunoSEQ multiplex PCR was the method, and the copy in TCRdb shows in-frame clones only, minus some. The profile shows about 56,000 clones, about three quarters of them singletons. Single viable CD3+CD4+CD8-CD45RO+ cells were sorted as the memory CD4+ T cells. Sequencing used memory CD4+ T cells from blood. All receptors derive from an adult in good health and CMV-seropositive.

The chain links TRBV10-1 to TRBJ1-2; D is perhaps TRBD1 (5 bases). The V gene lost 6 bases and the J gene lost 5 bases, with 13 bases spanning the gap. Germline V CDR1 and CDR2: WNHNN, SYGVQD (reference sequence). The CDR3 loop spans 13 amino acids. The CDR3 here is CASRKPREYGYTF. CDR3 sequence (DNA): TGCGCCAGCAGAAAACCCAGGGAATATGGCTACACCTTC.

DNA of the CDR3: TGTGCCAGCAGTTACTCGAATGAGCAGTTCTTC. As protein: CASSYSNEQFF. The chain recombines TRBV6-6 with TRBJ2-1, with D unresolved. Looked up from germline, CDR1 is MNHNY and CDR2 is SVGAGI (reference sequence). V was pared by 0 bases and J by 7 bases, with 1 base between. The CDR3 has 11 amino acids.

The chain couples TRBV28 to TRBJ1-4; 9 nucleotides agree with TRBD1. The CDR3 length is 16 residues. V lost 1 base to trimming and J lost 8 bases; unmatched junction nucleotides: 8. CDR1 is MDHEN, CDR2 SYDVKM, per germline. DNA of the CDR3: TGTGCCAGCAGTTTATCCACAGGGGGCTGGGAGGAAAAACTGTTTTTT. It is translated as CASSLSTGGWEEKLFF.

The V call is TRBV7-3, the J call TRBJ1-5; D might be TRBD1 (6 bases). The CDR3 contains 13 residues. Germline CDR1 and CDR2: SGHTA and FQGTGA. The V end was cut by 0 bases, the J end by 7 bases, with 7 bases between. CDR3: CASSLTGQQPQHF. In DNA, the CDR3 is TGTGCCAGCAGCTTAACTGGACAGCAGCCCCAGCATTTT.

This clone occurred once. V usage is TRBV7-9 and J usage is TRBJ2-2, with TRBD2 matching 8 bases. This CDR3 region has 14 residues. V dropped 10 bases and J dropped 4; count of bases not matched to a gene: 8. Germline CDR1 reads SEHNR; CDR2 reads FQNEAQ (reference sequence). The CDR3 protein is CATRLREGTGELFF. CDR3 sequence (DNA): TGTGCCACCCGTCTCCGGGAGGGCACCGGGGAGCTGTTTTTT.

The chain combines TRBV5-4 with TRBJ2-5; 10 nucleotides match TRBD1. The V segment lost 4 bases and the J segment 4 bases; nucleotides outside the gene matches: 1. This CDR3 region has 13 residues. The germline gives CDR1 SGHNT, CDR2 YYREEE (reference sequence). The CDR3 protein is CASSRDRGETQYF. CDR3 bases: TGTGCCAGCAGCCGGGACAGGGGAGAGACCCAGTACTTC.

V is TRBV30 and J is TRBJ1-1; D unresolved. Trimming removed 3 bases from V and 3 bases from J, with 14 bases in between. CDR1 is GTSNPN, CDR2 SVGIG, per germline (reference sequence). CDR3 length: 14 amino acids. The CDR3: CAWRVTLVHTEAFF. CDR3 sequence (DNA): TGTGCCTGGAGAGTGACGTTAGTCCACACTGAAGCTTTCTTT.

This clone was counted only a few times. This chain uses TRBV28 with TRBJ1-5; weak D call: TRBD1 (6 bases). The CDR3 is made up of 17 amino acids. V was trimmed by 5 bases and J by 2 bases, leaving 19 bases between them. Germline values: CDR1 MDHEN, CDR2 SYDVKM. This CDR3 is CASSPLGQPGGNQPQHF. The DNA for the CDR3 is TGTGCCAGCAGTCCCCTAGGACAGCCTGGGGGCAATCAGCCCCAGCATTTT.

CDR3 sequence: CASSVWREGREQFF. In DNA, the CDR3 is TGTGCCAGCAGCGTGTGGCGGGAGGGCCGGGAGCAGTTCTTC. The chain uses TRBV9 and TRBJ2-1, with 9 bases fitting TRBD2. The CDR3 is made up of 14 amino acids. CDR1 and CDR2 (germline): SGDLS, YYNGEE. Trimming cost V 2 bases and J 10 bases; bases outside gene matches: 7. Full variable domain (rest looked up from reference TRBV9 and TRBJ2-1): DSGVTQTPKHLITATGQRVTLRCSPRSGDLSVYWYQQSLDQGLQFLIQYYNGEERAKGNILERFSAQQFPDLHSELNLSSLELGDSALYFCASSVWREGREQFFGPGTRLTVL.

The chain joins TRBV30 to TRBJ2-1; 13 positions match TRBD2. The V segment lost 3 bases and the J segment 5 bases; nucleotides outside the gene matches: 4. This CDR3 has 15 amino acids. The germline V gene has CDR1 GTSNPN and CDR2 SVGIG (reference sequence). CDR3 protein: CAWSPGLAGHNEQFF. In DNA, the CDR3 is TGTGCCTGGAGCCCGGGACTAGCGGGGCACAATGAGCAGTTCTTC. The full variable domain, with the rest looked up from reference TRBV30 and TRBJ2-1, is SQTIHQWPATLVQPVGSPLSLECTVEGTSNPNLYWYRQAAGRGLQLLFYSVGIGQISSEVPQNLSASRPQDRQFILSSKKLLLSDSGFYLCAWSPGLAGHNEQFFGPGTRLTVL.